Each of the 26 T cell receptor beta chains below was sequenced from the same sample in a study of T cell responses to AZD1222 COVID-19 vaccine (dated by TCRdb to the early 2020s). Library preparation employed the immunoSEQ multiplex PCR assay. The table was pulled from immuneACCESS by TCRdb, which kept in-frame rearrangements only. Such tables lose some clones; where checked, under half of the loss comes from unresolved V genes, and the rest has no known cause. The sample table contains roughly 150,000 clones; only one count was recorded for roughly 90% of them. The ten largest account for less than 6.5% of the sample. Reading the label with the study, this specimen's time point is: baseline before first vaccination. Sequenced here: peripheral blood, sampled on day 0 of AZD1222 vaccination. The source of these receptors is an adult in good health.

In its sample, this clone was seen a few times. CDR3 DNA: TGTGCCAGCAGCTTTCAGGGAGGAACTAATGAAAAACTGTTTTTT. Translated: CASSFQGGTNEKLFF. The chain recombines TRBV7-6 with TRBJ1-4, with D possibly TRBD1 on 5 matching bases. Per germline, CDR1 SGHVS and CDR2 FNYEAQ. The CDR3 loop spans 15 amino acids. V lost 3 bases and J 1 base, leaving 9 bases between the germline ends.

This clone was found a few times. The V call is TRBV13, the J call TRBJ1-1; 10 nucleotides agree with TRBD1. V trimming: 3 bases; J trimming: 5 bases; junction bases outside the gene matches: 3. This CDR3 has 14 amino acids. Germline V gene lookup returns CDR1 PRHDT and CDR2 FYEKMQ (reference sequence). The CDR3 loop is CASSFRTGGTEAFF. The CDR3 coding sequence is TGTGCCAGCAGCTTTCGGACAGGGGGAACTGAAGCTTTCTTT.

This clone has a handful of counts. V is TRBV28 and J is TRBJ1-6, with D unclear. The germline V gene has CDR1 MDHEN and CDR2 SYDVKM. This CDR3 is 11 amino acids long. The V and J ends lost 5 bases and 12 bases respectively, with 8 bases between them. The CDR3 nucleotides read TGTGCCAGCAGTAGTGGGAGACCCCTCCACTTT. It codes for CASSSGRPLHF.

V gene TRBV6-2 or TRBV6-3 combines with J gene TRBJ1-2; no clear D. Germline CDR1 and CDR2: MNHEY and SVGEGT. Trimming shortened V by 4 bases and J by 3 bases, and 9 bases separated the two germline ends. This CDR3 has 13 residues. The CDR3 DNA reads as TGTGCCAGCAGTTCCAGCCTGTACTATGGCTACACCTTC. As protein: CASSSSLYYGYTF.

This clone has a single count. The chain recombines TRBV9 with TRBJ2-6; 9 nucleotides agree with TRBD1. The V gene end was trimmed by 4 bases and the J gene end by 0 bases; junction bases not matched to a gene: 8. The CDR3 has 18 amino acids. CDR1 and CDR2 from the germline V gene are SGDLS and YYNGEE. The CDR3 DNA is TGTGCCAGCAGCTCACAGGGGGCTCTAAACTCTGGGGCCAACGTCCTGACTTTC. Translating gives CASSSQGALNSGANVLTF.

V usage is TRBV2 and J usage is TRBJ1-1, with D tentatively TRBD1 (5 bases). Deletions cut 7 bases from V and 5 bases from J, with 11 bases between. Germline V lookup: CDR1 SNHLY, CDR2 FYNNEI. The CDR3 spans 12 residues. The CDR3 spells CASILEGTEAFF. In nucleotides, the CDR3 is TGTGCCAGCATTCTGGAGGGGACTGAAGCTTTCTTT.

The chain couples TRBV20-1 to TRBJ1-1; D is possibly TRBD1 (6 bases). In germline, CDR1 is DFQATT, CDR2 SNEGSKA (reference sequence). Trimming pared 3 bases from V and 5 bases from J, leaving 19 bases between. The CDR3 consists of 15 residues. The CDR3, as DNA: TGCAGTGCTAGTGACAGACTCAGGGGAGCGACTGAAGCTTTCTTT. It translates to CSASDRLRGATEAFF.

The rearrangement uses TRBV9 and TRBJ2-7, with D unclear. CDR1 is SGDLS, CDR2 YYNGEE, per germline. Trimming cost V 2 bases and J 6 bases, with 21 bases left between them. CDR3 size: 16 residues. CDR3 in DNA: TGTGCCAGCAGCGTGACGGACGAAGTAACCGTTGGCGAGCAGTACTTC. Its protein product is CASSVTDEVTVGEQYF.

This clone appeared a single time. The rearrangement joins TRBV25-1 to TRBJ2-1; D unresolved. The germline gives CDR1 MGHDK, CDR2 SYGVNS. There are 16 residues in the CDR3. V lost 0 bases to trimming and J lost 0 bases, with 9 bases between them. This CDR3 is CASSEYDGPSYNEQFF. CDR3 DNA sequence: TGTGCCAGCAGTGAATATGACGGGCCCTCCTACAATGAGCAGTTCTTC.

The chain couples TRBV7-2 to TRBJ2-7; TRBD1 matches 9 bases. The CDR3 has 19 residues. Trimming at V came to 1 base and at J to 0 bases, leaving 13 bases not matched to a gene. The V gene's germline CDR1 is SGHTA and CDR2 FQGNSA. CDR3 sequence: CASSLVGGQGYQVSYEQYF. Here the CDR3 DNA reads TGTGCCAGCAGCTTAGTAGGGGGACAGGGTTATCAGGTCTCCTACGAGCAGTACTTC.

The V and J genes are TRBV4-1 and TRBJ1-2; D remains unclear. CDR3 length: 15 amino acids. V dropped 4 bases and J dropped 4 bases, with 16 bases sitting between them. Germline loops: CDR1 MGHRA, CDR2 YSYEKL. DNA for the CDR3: TGCGCCAGCAGCCCTCGGGTCTTAAATTTCTATGGCTACACCTTC. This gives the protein CASSPRVLNFYGYTF.

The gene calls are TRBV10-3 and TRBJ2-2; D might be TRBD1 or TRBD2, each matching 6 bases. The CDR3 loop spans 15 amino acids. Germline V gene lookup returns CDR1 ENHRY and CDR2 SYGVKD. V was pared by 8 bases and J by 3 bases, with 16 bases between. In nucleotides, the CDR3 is TGTGCCATCGGGGGGCTAGCGAGTTACACCGGGGAGCTGTTTTTT. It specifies CAIGGLASYTGELFF.

The CDR3, as DNA: TGTGCCAGCAGTCGAGAGTGGGGTGCTAATGAAAAACTGTTTTTT. Its protein is CASSREWGANEKLFF. The chain couples TRBV9 to TRBJ1-4; unclear D gene. Trimming pared 5 bases from V and 3 bases from J, leaving 14 bases between. There are 15 residues in the CDR3. Per the germline V gene, CDR1 is SGDLS and CDR2 is YYNGEE.

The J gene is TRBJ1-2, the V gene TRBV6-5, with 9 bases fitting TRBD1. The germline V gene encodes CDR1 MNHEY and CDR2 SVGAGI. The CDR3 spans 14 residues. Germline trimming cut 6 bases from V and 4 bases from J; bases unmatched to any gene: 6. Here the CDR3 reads CASSGTGTGYGYTF. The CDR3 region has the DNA TGTGCCAGCAGCGGGACAGGGACGGGCTATGGCTACACCTTC.

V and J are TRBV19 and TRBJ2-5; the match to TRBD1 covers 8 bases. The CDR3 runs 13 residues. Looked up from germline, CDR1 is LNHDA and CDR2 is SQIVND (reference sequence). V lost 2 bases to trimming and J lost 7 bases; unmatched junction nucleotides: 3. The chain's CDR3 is CASSIQGAGTQYF. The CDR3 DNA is TGTGCCAGTAGTATACAGGGGGCTGGGACCCAGTACTTC.

In DNA form, the CDR3 reads TGTGCCAGCAGCCCTATTACGGCGGGGCGCAATGAGCAGTTCTTC. Its protein is CASSPITAGRNEQFF. This chain connects TRBV11-2 to TRBJ2-1; a weak D match, TRBD2 (6 bases). CDR3 length: 15 amino acids. CDR1 is SGHAT and CDR2 is FQNNGV in the germline V gene. Trimming pared 5 bases from V and 6 bases from J, leaving 17 bases between.

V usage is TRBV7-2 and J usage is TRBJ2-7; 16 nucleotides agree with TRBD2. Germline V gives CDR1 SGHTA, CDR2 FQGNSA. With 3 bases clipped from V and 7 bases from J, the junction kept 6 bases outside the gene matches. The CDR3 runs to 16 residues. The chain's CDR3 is CASSFGTSGRAGEQYF. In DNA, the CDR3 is TGTGCCAGCAGCTTCGGGACTAGCGGGAGGGCCGGTGAGCAGTACTTC.

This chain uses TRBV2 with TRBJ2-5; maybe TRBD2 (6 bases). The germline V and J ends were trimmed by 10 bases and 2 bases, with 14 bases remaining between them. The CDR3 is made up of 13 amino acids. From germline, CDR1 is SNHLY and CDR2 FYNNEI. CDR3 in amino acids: CAIRVADQETQYF. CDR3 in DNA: TGTGCCATTCGAGTAGCGGATCAAGAGACCCAGTACTTC.

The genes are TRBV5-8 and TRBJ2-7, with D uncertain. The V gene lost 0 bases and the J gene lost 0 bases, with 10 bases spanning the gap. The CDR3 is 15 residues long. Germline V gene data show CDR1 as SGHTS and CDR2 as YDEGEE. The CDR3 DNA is TGTGCCAGCAGCTTGGGGGTCAGGCCCTCCTACGAGCAGTACTTC. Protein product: CASSLGVRPSYEQYF.

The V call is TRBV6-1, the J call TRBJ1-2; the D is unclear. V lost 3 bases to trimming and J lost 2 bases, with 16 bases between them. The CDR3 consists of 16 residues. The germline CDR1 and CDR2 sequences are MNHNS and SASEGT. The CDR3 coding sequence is TGTGCCAGCAGTGAGGCACTGTCCGGGCTAAACTATGGCTACACCTTC. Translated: CASSEALSGLNYGYTF.

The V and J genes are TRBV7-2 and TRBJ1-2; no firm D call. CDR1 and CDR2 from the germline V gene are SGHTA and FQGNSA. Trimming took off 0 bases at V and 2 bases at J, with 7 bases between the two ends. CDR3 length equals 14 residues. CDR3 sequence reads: CASSLAWENYGYTF. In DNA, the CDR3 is TGTGCCAGCAGCTTAGCTTGGGAAAACTATGGCTACACCTTC.

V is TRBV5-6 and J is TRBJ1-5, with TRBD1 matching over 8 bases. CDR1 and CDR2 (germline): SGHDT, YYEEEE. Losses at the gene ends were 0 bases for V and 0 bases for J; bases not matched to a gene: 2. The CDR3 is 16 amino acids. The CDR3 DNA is TGTGCCAGCAGCTTGGACAGGGGGAATAGCAATCAGCCCCAGCATTTT. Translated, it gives CASSLDRGNSNQPQHF.

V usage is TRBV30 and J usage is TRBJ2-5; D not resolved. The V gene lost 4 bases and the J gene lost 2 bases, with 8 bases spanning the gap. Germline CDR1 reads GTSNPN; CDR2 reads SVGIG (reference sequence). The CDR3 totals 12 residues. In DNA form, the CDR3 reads TGTGCCTGGACGTCCGGACAAGAGACCCAGTACTTC. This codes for CAWTSGQETQYF.

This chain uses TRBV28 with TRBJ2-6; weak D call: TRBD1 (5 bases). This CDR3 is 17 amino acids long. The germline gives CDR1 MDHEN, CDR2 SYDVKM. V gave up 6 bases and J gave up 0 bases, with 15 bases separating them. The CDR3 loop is CASSQGLGFSGANVLTF. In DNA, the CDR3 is TGTGCCAGCAGCCAGGGCTTAGGGTTCTCTGGGGCCAACGTCCTGACTTTC.

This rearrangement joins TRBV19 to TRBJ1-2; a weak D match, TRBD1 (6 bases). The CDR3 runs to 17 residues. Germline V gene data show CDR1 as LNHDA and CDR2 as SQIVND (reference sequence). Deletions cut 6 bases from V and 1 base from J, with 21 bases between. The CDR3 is CASRGRGGEEINYGYTF. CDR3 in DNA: TGTGCCAGTAGGGGCAGGGGAGGGGAAGAGATTAACTATGGCTACACCTTC.

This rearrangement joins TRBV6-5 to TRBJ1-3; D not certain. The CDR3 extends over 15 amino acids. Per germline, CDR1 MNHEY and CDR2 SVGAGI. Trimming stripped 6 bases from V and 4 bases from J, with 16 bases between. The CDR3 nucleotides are TGTGCCAGCAGATACGCAGGTAACGCCGGAAACACCATATATTTT. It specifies CASRYAGNAGNTIYF.